This is a list of T cell receptor beta chains from one sample in a study of blood T cell repertoires in COVID-19. TCRdb's copy holds only in-frame clones and misses some; the assay was immunoSEQ multiplex PCR. The repertoire holds roughly 100,000 clones, with just over 85% as singletons. Sequenced input: peripheral blood. These receptors all come from a man aged 50-60 years with COVID-19, enrolled during active disease. Both conserved end residues are part of each CDR3. D genes are given only for firm matches. Clone sizes are given selectively: once, few, many, or a class where the clone is expanded.

TRBD1	TRBJ1-1	.	TRBV19	CASSTPRTGKVNTEAFF	TGTGCCAGTAGTACTCCCAGGACAGGGAAGGTGAACACTGAAGCTTTCTTT
TRBD1	TRBJ1-2	.	TRBV4-3	CASSQERQGNYGYTF	TGCGCCAGCAGCCAAGAAAGACAGGGAAACTATGGCTACACCTTC
.	TRBJ1-6	.	TRBV2	CASRSNSPLHF	TGTGCCAGCAGGAGTAATTCACCCCTCCACTTT
TRBD2	TRBJ2-5	.	TRBV27	CASSSYSGGAQETQYF	TGTGCCAGCAGTAGTTACAGCGGGGGGGCCCAAGAGACCCAGTACTTC
.	TRBJ1-1	.	TRBV30	CAVNRVTEAFF	TGTGCCGTGAACAGGGTCACTGAAGCTTTCTTT
.	TRBJ1-6	.	TRBV6-5	CASSKLGQFSPLHF	TGTGCCAGCAGTAAACTTGGACAGTTTTCACCCCTCCACTTT
.	TRBJ1-4	.	TRBV18	CASSPPMYSEKLFF	TGTGCCAGCTCACCACCGATGTATAGTGAAAAACTGTTTTTT
TRBD2	TRBJ2-1	.	TRBV6-5	CASSSPTSGEWNEQFF	TGTGCCAGCAGTTCTCCGACTAGCGGGGAGTGGAATGAGCAGTTCTTC
.	TRBJ2-2	.	TRBV7-6	CASSPTGFSNTGELFF	TGTGCCAGCAGCCCAACAGGGTTCTCGAACACCGGGGAGCTGTTTTTT
.	TRBJ2-5	.	TRBV27	CASRPQGRGETQYF	TGTGCCAGCAGGCCACAGGGCCGTGGGGAGACCCAGTACTTC
.	TRBJ2-1	.	TRBV2	CATSGYNEQFF	TGTGCCACCTCGGGTTACAATGAGCAGTTCTTC
TRBD1	TRBJ2-1	.	TRBV10-3	CAIRKDREVSNEQFF	TGTGCCATCAGGAAGGACAGGGAGGTGAGCAATGAGCAGTTCTTC
TRBD1	TRBJ2-1	.	TRBV5-1	CASSLGGTVSYNEQFF	TGCGCCAGCAGCTTGGGTGGGACAGTCTCCTACAATGAGCAGTTCTTC
.	TRBJ2-7	few	TRBV5-6	CASSLGQGGYEQYF	TGTGCCAGCAGCTTGGGCCAGGGGGGCTACGAGCAGTACTTC
TRBD1	TRBJ2-6	.	TRBV11-2	CASSLGVNRGASGANVLTF	TGTGCCAGCAGCTTAGGAGTAAACAGGGGGGCTTCTGGGGCCAACGTCCTGACTTTC
.	TRBJ1-5	.	TRBV5-1	CASSLGGGAEPQHF	TGCGCCAGCAGCTTGGGGGGCGGGGCAGAGCCCCAGCATTTT
.	TRBJ1-2	once	TRBV5-1	CASSSGNSGYTF	TGCGCCAGCAGCTCCGGGAACTCTGGCTACACCTTC